Presented here are 9 T cell receptor beta chains from one specimen sequenced in a study of blood T cell repertoires in COVID-19. TCRdb keeps only in-frame clones here, not all; method: immunoSEQ multiplex PCR. This table holds about 330,000 clones, around 87% found once. The sequencing input was PBMCs or T cells enriched from blood (not recorded which). These receptors were obtained from a woman aged 25 to 39 who had recovered from COVID-19.

The CDR3 is CASRSRAGQPGELFF. In nucleotides, the CDR3 is TGTGCCAGCAGGTCCCGGGCAGGGCAGCCCGGGGAGCTGTTTTTT. The genes are TRBV7-2 and TRBJ2-2, with D possibly TRBD1 on 5 matching bases. This CDR3 has 15 residues. Germline V CDR1 and CDR2: SGHTA, FQGNSA. The V gene lost 6 bases and the J gene lost 6 bases, with 17 bases spanning the gap. Variable domain in full (rest from reference TRBV7-2 and TRBJ2-2): GAGVSQSPSNKVTEKGKDVELRCDPISGHTALYWYRQSLGQGLEFLIYFQGNSAPDKSGLPSDRFSAERTGGSVSTLTIQRTQQEDSAVYLCASRSRAGQPGELFFGEGSRLTVL.

This chain joins TRBV12-3 or TRBV12-4 and TRBJ1-2; no clear D gene. V lost 2 bases to trimming and J lost 3 bases, with 7 bases between them. This CDR3 is built from 13 residues. The CDR3 region is CASSLQQHYGYTF. CDR3 DNA sequence: TGTGCCAGCAGTTTACAACAGCACTATGGCTACACCTTC.

The chain uses TRBV7-9 and TRBJ1-1, with D possibly matching TRBD1 (5 bases). V was shortened by 5 bases and J by 5 bases, with 12 bases between the two germline ends. CDR3 length equals 13 residues. Per the germline V gene, CDR1 is SEHNR and CDR2 is FQNEAQ (reference sequence). The CDR3 is CASSPGGGTEAFF. The CDR3 DNA reads as TGTGCCAGCAGCCCCGGGGGTGGGACTGAAGCTTTCTTT.

The chain is built from TRBV7-2 and TRBJ2-1; 10 bases fit TRBD2. Losses at the gene ends were 6 bases for V and 7 bases for J; bases not matched to a gene: 3. Germline lookup yields CDR1 SGHTA and CDR2 FQGNSA. This CDR3 is built from 13 residues. CDR3 in DNA: TGTGCCAGCAGTTCGGGACTAGCGAATGAGCAGTTCTTC. The encoded protein is CASSSGLANEQFF.

The chain has TRBV9 and TRBJ2-3, with D unresolved. The CDR3 loop spans 12 amino acids. The V end was cut by 4 bases, the J end by 10 bases, with 13 bases between. Germline values: CDR1 SGDLS, CDR2 YYNGEE. This chain's CDR3 is CASSPPTSPQYF. In DNA form, the CDR3 reads TGTGCCAGCAGCCCCCCTACCTCCCCGCAGTATTTT.

V usage is TRBV7-9 and J usage is TRBJ2-1; D is possibly TRBD2 (6 bases). The ends were cut back, 5 bases at V and 4 bases at J, with 15 bases in the middle. Germline assignment: CDR1 SEHNR and CDR2 FQNEAQ (reference sequence). The CDR3 runs to 15 residues. This chain's CDR3 is CASSPPGVLYNEQFF. As DNA, the CDR3 is TGTGCCAGCAGCCCCCCGGGGGTCCTTTACAATGAGCAGTTCTTC.

The chain joins TRBV4-1 to TRBJ2-4; maybe TRBD2 (6 bases). This CDR3 is built from 16 residues. The germline V and J ends were trimmed by 4 bases and 8 bases, with 21 bases remaining between them. The germline CDR1 and CDR2 sequences are MGHRA and YSYEKL. The CDR3 sequence: CASSPLSSHPGDIQYF. CDR3 coding DNA: TGCGCCAGCAGCCCTCTGTCCAGTCACCCGGGGGACATTCAGTACTTC.

The V gene is TRBV10-3, the J gene TRBJ1-2; TRBD1 matches at 12 bases. Losses at the gene ends were 11 bases for V and 4 bases for J; bases not matched to a gene: 5. Germline V gene lookup returns CDR1 ENHRY and CDR2 SYGVKD. The CDR3 sequence is 13 residues long. Here the CDR3 DNA reads TGTGCCTCTGGGACAGGGGGCATCTATGGCTACACCTTC. The encoded protein is CASGTGGIYGYTF.

The CDR3 sequence is CASNPPTTTEETQYF. The CDR3 region has the DNA TGTGCCAGCAATCCCCCGACAACGACAGAAGAGACCCAGTACTTC. This chain connects TRBV7-2 to TRBJ2-5; possibly TRBD1 for D (5 bases). CDR1 SGHTA and CDR2 FQGNSA come from the germline V gene. This CDR3 has 15 residues. The V gene lost 7 bases and the J gene lost 3 bases, with 18 bases spanning the gap.